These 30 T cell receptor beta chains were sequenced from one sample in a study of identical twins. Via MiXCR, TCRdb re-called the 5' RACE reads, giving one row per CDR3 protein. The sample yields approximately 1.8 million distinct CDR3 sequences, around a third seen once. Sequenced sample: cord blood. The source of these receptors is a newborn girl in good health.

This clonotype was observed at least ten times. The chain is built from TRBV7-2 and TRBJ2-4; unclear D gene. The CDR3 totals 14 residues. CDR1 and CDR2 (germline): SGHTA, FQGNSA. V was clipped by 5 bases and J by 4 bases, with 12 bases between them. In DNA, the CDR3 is TGTGCCAGCAGCCAACCGGGTCTTAAAAACATTCAGTACTTC. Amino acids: CASSQPGLKNIQYF.

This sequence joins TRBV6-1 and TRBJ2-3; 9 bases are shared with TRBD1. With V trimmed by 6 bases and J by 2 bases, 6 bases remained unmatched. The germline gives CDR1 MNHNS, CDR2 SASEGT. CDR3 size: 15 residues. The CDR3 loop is CASRRDRAFTDTQYF. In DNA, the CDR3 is TGTGCCAGCAGAAGGGACAGGGCCTTCACAGATACGCAGTATTTT.

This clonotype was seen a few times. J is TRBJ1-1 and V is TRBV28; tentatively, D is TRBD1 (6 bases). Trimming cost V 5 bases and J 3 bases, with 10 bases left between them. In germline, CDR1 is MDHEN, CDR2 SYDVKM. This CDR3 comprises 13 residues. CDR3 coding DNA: TGTGCCAGCAGTCACAGGGTGCACACTGAAGCTTTCTTT. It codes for CASSHRVHTEAFF.

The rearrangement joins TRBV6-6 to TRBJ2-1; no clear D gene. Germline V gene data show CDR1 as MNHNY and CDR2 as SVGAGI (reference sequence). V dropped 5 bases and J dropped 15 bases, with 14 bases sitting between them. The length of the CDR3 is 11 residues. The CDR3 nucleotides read TGTGCCAGCAGTACGAAAGTGTCGCCGTTCTTC. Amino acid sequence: CASSTKVSPFF.

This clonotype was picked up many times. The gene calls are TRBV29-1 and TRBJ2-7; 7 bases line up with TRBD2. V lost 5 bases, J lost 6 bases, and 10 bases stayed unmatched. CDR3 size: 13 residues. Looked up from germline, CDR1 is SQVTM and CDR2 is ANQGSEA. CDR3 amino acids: CSVKTSPLSEQYF. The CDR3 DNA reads TGCAGCGTTAAGACTAGCCCCCTTAGCGAGCAGTACTTC.

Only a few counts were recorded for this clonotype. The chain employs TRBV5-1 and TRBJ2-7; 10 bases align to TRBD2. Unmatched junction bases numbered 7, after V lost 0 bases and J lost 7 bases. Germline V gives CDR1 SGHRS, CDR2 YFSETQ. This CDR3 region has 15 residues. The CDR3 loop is CASSLGAGGYNEQYF. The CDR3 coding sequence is TGCGCCAGCAGCTTGGGAGCGGGAGGGTACAATGAGCAGTACTTC. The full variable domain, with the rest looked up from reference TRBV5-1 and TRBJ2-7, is KAGVTQTPRYLIKTRGQQVTLSCSPISGHRSVSWYQQTPGQGLQFLFEYFSETQRNKGNFPGRFSGRQFSNSRSEMNVSTLELGDSALYLCASSLGAGGYNEQYFGPGTRLTVT.

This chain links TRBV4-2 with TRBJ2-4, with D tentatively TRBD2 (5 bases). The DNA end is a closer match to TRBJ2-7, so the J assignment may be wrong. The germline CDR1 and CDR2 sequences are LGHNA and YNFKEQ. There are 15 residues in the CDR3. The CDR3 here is CASSQPKERAHEQYF. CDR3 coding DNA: TGTGCCAGCAGCCAACCCAAGGAGAGGGCCCACGAGCAGTACTTC.

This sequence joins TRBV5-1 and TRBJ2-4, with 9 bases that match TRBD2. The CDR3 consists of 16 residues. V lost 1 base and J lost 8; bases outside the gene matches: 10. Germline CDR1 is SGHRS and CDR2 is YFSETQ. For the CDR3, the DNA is TGCGCCAGCAGCTTGAATCGAGCGGGGGGAGAGGACATTCAGTACTTC. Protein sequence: CASSLNRAGGEDIQYF. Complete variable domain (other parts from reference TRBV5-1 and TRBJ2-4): KAGVTQTPRYLIKTRGQQVTLSCSPISGHRSVSWYQQTPGQGLQFLFEYFSETQRNKGNFPGRFSGRQFSNSRSEMNVSTLELGDSALYLCASSLNRAGGEDIQYFGAGTRLSVL.

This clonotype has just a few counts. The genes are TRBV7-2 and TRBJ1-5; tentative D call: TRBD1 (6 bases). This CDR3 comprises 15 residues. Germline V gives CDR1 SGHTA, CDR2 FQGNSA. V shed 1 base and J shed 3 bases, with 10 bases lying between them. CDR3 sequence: CASSLGGGFNQPQHF. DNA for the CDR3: TGTGCCAGCAGCTTAGGGGGGGGCTTCAATCAGCCCCAGCATTTT.

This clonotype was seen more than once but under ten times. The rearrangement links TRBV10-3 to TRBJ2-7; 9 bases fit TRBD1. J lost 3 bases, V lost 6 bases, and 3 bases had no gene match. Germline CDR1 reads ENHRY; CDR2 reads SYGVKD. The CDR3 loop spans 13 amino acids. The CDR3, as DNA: TGTGCCATCAGGAGACAGGGGGTCTACGAGCAGTACTTC. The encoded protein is CAIRRQGVYEQYF.

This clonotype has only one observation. The CDR3 DNA sequence: TGTGCCAGCAGACAAAGGGTAGGTGGGCTAGCCTACGAGCAGTACTTC. Amino acids: CASRQRVGGLAYEQYF. The V gene is TRBV27, the J gene TRBJ2-7; no clear D. V lost 6 bases to trimming and J lost 2 bases, with 20 bases between them. The CDR3 sequence is 16 residues long. The germline V gene encodes CDR1 MNHEY and CDR2 SMNVEV (reference sequence).

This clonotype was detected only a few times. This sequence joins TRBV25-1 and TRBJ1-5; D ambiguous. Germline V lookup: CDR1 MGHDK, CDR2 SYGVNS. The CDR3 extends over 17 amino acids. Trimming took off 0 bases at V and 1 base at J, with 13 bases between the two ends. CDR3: CASSEYLGRKSNQPQHF. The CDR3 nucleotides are TGTGCCAGCAGTGAATATTTAGGGCGGAAAAGCAATCAGCCCCAGCATTTT. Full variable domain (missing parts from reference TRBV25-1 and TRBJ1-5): EADIYQTPRYLVIGTGKKITLECSQTMGHDKMYWYQQDPGMELHLIHYSYGVNSTEKGDLSSESTVSRIRTEHFPLTLESARPSHTSQYLCASSEYLGRKSNQPQHFGDGTRLSIL.

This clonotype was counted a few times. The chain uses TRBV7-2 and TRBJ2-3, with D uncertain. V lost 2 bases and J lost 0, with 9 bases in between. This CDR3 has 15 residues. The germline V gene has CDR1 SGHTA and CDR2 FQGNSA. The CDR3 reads CASSLPAQSTDTQYF. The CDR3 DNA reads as TGTGCCAGCAGCTTACCGGCACAAAGCACAGATACGCAGTATTTT.

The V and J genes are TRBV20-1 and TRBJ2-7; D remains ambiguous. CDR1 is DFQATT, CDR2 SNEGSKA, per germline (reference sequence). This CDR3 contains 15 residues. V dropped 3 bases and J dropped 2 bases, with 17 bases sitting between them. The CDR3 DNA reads TGCAGTGCTAGTTGGGCAGGTTTGTTGGCCTACGAGCAGTACTTC. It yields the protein CSASWAGLLAYEQYF.

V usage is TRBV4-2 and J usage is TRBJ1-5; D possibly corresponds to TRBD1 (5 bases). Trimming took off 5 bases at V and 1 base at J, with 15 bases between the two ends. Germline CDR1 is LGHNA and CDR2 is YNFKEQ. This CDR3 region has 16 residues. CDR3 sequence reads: CASSANLRDSNQPQHF. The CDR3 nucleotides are TGTGCCAGCAGCGCTAACCTCCGGGACAGCAATCAGCCCCAGCATTTT.

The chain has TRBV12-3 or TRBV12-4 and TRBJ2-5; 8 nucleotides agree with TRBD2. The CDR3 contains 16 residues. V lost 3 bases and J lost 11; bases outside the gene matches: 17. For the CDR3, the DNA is TGTGCCAGCAGTTTCCAGCGGGAGTATCGAGCTAATGAGCAGTACTTC. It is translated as CASSFQREYRANEQYF.

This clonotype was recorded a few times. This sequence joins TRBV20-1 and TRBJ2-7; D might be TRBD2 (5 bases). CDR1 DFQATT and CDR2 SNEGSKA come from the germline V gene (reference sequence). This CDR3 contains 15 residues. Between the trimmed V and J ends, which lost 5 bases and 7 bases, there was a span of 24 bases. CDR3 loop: CSAPLVGVRLVEQYF. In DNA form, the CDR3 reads TGCAGTGCTCCCCTTGTCGGGGTCCGACTGGTAGAGCAGTACTTC.

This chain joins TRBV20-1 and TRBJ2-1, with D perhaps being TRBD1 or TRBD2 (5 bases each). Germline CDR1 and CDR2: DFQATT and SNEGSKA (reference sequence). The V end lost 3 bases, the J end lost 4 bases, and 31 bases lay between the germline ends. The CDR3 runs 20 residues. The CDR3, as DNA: TGCAGTGCTAGGGGAATTACCGGGAACATCATTAAAGGGGCGTACAATGAGCAGTTCTTC. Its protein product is CSARGITGNIIKGAYNEQFF.

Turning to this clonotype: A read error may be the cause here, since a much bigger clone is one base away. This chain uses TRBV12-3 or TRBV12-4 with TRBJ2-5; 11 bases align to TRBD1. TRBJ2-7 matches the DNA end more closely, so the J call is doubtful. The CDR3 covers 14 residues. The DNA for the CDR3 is TGTGCCAGCAGTGCGGGACAGGGGGTCTACGAGCAGTACTTC. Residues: CASSAGQGVYEQYF.

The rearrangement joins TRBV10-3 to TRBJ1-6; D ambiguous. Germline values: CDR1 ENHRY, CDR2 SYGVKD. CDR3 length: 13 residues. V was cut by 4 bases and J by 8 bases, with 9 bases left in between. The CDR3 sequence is CAISGGGYSPLHF. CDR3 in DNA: TGTGCCATCAGTGGGGGTGGTTATTCACCCCTCCACTTT.

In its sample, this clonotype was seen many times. CDR3 residues: CASSLAPGYEQYF. The CDR3 DNA follows: TGCGCCAGCAGCTTGGCTCCAGGGTACGAGCAGTACTTC. V is TRBV5-1 and J is TRBJ2-7; perhaps TRBD1 as D (5 bases). The CDR3 consists of 13 residues. Per the germline V gene, CDR1 is SGHRS and CDR2 is YFSETQ. V was trimmed by 0 bases and J by 4 bases, leaving 8 bases between them.

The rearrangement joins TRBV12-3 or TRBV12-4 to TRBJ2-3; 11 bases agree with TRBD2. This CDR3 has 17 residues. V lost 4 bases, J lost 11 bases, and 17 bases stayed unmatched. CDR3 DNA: TGTGCCAGCAGTTCCCGCCGACTAGCGGGGCCTCAGTGGGGGCAGTATTTT. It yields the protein CASSSRRLAGPQWGQYF.

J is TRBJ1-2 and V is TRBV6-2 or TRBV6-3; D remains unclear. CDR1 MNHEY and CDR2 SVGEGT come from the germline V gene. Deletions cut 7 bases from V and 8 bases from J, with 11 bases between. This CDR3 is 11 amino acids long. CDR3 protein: CASMGRGGYTF. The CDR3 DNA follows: TGTGCCAGCATGGGCAGAGGAGGCTACACCTTC.

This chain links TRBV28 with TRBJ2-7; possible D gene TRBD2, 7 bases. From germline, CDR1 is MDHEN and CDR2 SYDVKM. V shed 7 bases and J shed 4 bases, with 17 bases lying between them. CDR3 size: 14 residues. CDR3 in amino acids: CASTDRLAVYEQYF. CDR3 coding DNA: TGTGCCAGCACCGACAGGCTAGCGGTTTACGAGCAGTACTTC.

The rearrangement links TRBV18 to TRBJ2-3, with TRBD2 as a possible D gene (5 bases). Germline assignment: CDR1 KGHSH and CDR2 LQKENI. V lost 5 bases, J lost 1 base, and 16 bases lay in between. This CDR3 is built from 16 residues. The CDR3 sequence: CASSSLAASGTDTQYF. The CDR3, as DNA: TGTGCCAGCTCATCTCTAGCAGCCTCTGGCACAGATACGCAGTATTTT. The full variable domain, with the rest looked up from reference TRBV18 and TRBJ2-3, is NAGVMQNPRHLVRRRGQEARLRCSPMKGHSHVYWYRQLPEEGLKFMVYLQKENIIDESGMPKERFSAEFPKEGPSILRIQQVVRGDSAAYFCASSSLAASGTDTQYFGPGTRLTVL.

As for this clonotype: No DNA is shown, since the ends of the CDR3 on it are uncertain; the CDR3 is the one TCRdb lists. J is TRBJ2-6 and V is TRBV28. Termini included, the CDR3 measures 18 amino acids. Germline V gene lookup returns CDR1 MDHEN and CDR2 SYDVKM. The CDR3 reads CATRKNTEAFFGANVLTF.

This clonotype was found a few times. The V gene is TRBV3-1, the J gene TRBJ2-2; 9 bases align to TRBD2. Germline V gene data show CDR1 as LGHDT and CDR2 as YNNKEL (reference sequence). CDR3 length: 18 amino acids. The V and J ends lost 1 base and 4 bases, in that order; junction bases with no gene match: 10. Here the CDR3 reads CASSQAHSSGVVTGELFF. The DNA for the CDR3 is TGTGCCAGCAGCCAAGCCCACTCTAGCGGGGTTGTCACCGGGGAGCTGTTTTTT.

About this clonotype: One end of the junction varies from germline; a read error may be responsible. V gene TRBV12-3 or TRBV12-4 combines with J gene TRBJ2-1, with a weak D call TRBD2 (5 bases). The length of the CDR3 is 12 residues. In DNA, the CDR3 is TGTGCCAACAGTTTAAACGCGGGCCCCCAGTTCTTC. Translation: CANSLNAGPQFF.

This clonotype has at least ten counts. This CDR3 reads CASSTHRGGYTDTQYF. The DNA of the CDR3 is TGCGCCAGCAGCACCCACAGGGGCGGATACACAGATACGCAGTATTTT. The chain is built from TRBV5-1 and TRBJ2-3; TRBD1 matches at 7 bases. CDR1 is SGHRS, CDR2 YFSETQ, per germline. This CDR3 spans 16 amino acids. V lost 4 bases to trimming and J lost 2 bases; unmatched junction nucleotides: 10.

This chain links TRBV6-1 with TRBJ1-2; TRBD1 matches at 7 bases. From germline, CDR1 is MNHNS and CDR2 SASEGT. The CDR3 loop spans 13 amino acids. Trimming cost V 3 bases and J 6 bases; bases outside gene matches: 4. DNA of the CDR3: TGTGCCAGCAGTGAGGGACAGAGAGATGGCTACACCTTC. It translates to CASSEGQRDGYTF.